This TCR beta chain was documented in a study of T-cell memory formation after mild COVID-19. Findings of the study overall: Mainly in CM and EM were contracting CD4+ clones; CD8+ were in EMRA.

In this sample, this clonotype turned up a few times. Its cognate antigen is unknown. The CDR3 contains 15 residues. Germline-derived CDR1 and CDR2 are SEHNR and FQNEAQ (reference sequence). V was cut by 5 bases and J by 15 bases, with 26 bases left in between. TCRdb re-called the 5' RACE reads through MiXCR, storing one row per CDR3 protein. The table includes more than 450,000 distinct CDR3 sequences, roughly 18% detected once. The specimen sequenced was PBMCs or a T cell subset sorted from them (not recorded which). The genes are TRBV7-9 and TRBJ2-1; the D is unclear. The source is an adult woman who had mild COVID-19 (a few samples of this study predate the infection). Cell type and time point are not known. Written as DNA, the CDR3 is TGTGCCAGCAGCAGTTTGATTGCACCCGGGCCCCCACGGTTCTTC. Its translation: CASSSLIAPGPPRFF.